Reported below is one T cell receptor beta chain. The antigen is undetermined. Relative to the germline gene, one junction end is altered; a read error may explain this. The entry originates in a study of blood T cells in healthy people across ages. General study results and limits: The unsorted PBMCs prevented any conclusive comparison of naive versus antigen-experienced cells.

PCR was performed a second time for about 6 to 11 cycles using a sample-barcoded 5' primer and a J-beta primer mix. TCRdb reprocessed the 5' RACE reads via MiXCR and lists one record per CDR3 protein. The top ten clones hold under 4% of a sample with about 800,000 distinct CDR3 sequences, roughly 25% of them seen once. A minimum of 5.5 micrograms of total RNA was extracted per sample. The CDR3 totals 13 residues. Germline CDR1 MDHEN, CDR2 SYDVKM. Separately, the same data were catalogued under a study of T cells of mothers and their children.

This chain joins TRBV28 and TRBJ1-2; 8 bases are a match to TRBD1. The receptor was isolated from a boy aged 5 to 17 in good health. Material for sequencing was blood. This CDR3 is CAGSSGGYYGYTF. CDR3 nucleotide sequence: TGTGCCGGCAGTTCAGGGGGCTACTATGGCTACACCTTC.